The source of this T cell receptor (beta chain) is a study of control samples from healthy donors and cancer patients. Germline values: CDR1 SNHLY, CDR2 FYNNEI. V dropped 5 bases and J dropped 5 bases, with 13 bases sitting between them. The CDR3 has 14 amino acids. The assay was immunoSEQ multiplex PCR, and TCRdb's table has in-frame clones only and misses some. The sample holds about 82,000 clones, around 94% seen once. The sample consisted of blood. This sequence was found in a woman between 18 and 30 years old in good health. This chain joins TRBV2 and TRBJ1-3; D not certain. CDR3 nucleotide sequence: TGTGCCAGCAGTCCAGATGTACGTCGAAACACCATATATTTT. Its protein is CASSPDVRRNTIYF.